This passage covers 8 T cell receptor delta chains from one sample sequenced in a study of gamma-delta chains in newborns, infants, children. TCRdb reapplied CATT to the reads. The table lists roughly 14,000 delta-chain clones, approximately 7% of them singletons. Sequenced material: blood. The receptor set was obtained from a child who was a newborn, infant or young child, either healthy, febrile or measles-vaccinated (not recorded which).

A note on this clone: The sample has other DNA sequences that encode this CDR3 too. The J gene is TRDJ3, the V gene TRDV2; D remains unclear. Looked up from germline, CDR1 is GEAIGNYY and CDR2 is EKD. The CDR3 sequence is 17 residues long. The V and J ends lost 3 bases and 0 bases respectively, with 11 bases between them. The chain's CDR3 is CACDRLTSSWDTRQMFF. The DNA for the CDR3 is TGTGCCTGTGACCGGCTTACCAGCTCCTGGGACACCCGACAGATGTTTTTC.

This clone was seen many times. The same CDR3 can be traced to other DNA sequences in this sample. The gene calls are TRDV2 and TRDJ3; TRDD3 aligns across 11 bases. The J segment lost 0 bases and the V segment lost 3 bases, leaving 6 bases of the junction unmatched. This CDR3 spans 19 amino acids. Germline V gene lookup returns CDR1 GEAIGNYY and CDR2 EKD. CDR3 sequence reads: CACDPLTGGYSWDTRQMFF. The CDR3 DNA is TGTGCCTGTGACCCCCTTACTGGGGGATACTCCTGGGACACCCGACAGATGTTTTTC.

This clone turned up a few times. The protein TCRdb gives is from a much larger clone and does not agree with this DNA's translation at residue 9, likely a read error; the protein shown here comes from the DNA. Other DNA sequences in the same sample also yield this CDR3. V usage is TRDV2 and J usage is TRDJ3; the D gene is possibly TRDD3 (6 bases). This CDR3 comprises 18 residues. In germline, CDR1 is GEAIGNYY, CDR2 EKD. Trimming removed 0 bases from V and 0 bases from J, with 11 bases in between. The CDR3 sequence is CACDTVLGISWDTRQMFF. CDR3 coding DNA: TGTGCCTGTGACACCGTACTGGGCATCTCCTGGGACACCCGACAGATGTTTTTC.

The chain carries TRDV2 and TRDJ3; 11 bases align to TRDD3. This CDR3 comprises 19 residues. Germline assignment: CDR1 GEAIGNYY and CDR2 EKD. Germline trimming cut 3 bases from V and 0 bases from J; bases unmatched to any gene: 6. The CDR3 bases are TGTGCCTGTGACCAACTGGGGGATATAACCTCCTGGGACACCCGACAGATGTTTTTC. Its translation is CACDQLGDITSWDTRQMFF.

Concerning this clone itself: This sequence may be a read error, since a much larger clone differs from it by one base. The rearrangement joins TRDV2 to TRDJ2; 9 positions agree with TRDD3. The CDR3 is 17 residues long. With 3 bases clipped from V and 0 bases from J, the junction kept 7 bases outside the gene matches. Germline V gives CDR1 GEAIGNYY, CDR2 EKD. CDR3: CACDALYWGTLTAQLFF. As DNA, the CDR3 is TGTGCCTGTGACGCATTGTACTGGGGGACTTTGACAGCACAACTCTTCTTT.

As to this clone: Relative to the germline gene, one junction end is altered; a read error may explain this. The V and J genes are TRDV2 and TRDJ2; 8 bases line up with TRDD3. Germline CDR1 reads GEAIGNYY; CDR2 reads EKD. This CDR3 has 17 residues. The CDR3 DNA reads TGTGCCTGTGACATACTGGGGGCTACGCCTTTGACCGCACAACTCTTCTTT. Its translation is CACDILGATPLTAQLFF.

Turning to this clone: The same CDR3 is also encoded by other DNA sequences in this sample. V usage is TRDV2 and J usage is TRDJ3; no clear D gene. The CDR3 spans 17 residues. With 1 base removed from V and 0 bases from J, the gap between germline ends came to 9 bases. Germline V CDR1 and CDR2: GEAIGNYY, EKD. The CDR3 loop reads CACDTVGSSWDTRQMFF. For the CDR3, the DNA is TGTGCCTGTGACACAGTGGGTAGCTCCTGGGACACCCGACAGATGTTTTTC.

This clone was picked up a small number of times. One junction end disagrees with the germline gene, perhaps due to a read error. The CDR3 DNA follows: TGTGCCTGTGACATACTGGGGGATACGAGCTCCCGGGGCACCCGGCAGATGTTTTTC. Residues: CACDILGDTSSRGTRQMFF. The chain couples TRDV2 to TRDJ3, with 13 bases fitting TRDD3. The CDR3 runs to 19 residues. The germline V gene has CDR1 GEAIGNYY and CDR2 EKD.